The TCR beta chain described here comes from a study of blood T cells in healthy people across ages. The study, taken as a whole, reports: When one million T cells were used, diversity estimates were thought to be underestimates. Donors of long life had a larger count of naive CD4+ cells and greater diversity than aged donors.

Germline V gives CDR1 SQVTM, CDR2 ANQGSEA. The CDR3 length is 13 residues. A word on this clonotype: Its specificity is unknown.

PCR was performed a second time for about 7 to 12 cycles using a sample-barcoded 5' primer and a J-beta primer mix. TCRdb itself ran the 5' RACE reads through MiXCR, one entry per CDR3 protein. The data contain about 940,000 distinct CDR3 sequences, about 48% of them singletons. The chain joins TRBV29-1 to TRBJ2-5, with TRBD1 matching over 8 bases. The sequenced material came from blood. The sequence was collected from a man in his thirties or forties in good health. The CDR3, as DNA: TGCAACGGTAGGGGACAGGAGAAAGAGACCCAGTACTTC. It codes for CNGRGQEKETQYF.